This paragraph reports one T cell receptor (beta chain). Profiled with immunoSEQ multiplex PCR; TCRdb holds only in-frame clones, not every one. Of some 400,000 clones in the sample, 75% to 90% were seen once. The sample is drawn from a study of Ad26.COV2.S vaccination and SARS-CoV-2 variants. About the study: Doses of Ad26.COV2.S were injected into muscle once or twice, 56 days apart.

Regarding treatment: about 20 received Ad26.COV2.S at low or high dose, single or two shots; roughly 5 received placebo; per-sample allocation not given. Sampling occurred on day 63 after the first vaccine or placebo injection. This receptor was identified in a person aged 18-65 years who received the Ad26.COV2.S COVID-19 vaccine or a placebo. The sample in question was peripheral blood, obtained in a trial of Ad26.COV2.S vaccine versus placebo.

In nucleotides, the CDR3 is TGTGCCAGCAGCGAGGGACAGGGAGATGAAAAACTGTTTTTT. Its translation is CASSEGQGDEKLFF. This chain connects TRBV9 to TRBJ1-4; 9 nucleotides match TRBD1. Per the germline V gene, CDR1 is SGDLS and CDR2 is YYNGEE. V lost 3 bases and J lost 6; bases outside the gene matches: 3. The CDR3 has 14 residues.